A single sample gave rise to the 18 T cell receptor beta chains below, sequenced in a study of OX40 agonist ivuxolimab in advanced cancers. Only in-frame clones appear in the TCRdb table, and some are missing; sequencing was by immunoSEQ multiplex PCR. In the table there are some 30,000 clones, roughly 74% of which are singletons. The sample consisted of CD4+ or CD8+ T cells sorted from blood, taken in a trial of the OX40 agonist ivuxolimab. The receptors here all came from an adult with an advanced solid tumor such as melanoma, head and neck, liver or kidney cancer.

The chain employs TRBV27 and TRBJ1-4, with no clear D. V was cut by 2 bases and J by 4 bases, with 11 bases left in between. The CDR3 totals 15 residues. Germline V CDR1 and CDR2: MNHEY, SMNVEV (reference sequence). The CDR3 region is CASSLAPGGNEKLFF. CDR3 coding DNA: TGTGCCAGCAGTTTAGCCCCAGGCGGTAATGAAAAACTGTTTTTT.

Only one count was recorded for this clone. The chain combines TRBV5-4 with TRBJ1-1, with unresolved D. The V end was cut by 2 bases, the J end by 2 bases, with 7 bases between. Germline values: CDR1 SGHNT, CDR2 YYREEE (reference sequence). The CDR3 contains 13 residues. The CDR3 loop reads CASSFRLNTEAFF. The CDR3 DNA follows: TGTGCCAGCAGCTTCAGGTTAAACACTGAAGCTTTCTTT. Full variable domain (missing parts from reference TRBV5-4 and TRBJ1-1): ETGVTQSPTHLIKTRGQQVTLRCSSQSGHNTVSWYQQALGQGPQFIFQYYREEENGRGNFPPRFSGLQFPNYSSELNVNALELDDSALYLCASSFRLNTEAFFGQGTRLTVV.

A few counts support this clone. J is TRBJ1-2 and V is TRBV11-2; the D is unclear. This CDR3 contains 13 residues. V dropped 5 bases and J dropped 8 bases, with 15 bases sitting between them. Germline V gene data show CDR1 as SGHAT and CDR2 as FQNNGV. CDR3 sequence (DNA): TGTGCCAGCAGCCAAACCGCGGTTGTCGGCTACACCTTC. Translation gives CASSQTAVVGYTF.

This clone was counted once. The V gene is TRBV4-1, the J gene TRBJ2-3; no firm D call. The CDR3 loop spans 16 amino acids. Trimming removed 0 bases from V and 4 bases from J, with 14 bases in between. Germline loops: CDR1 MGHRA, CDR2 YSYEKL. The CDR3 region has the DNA TGCGCCAGCAGCCAAGATGTTTTCGAAGTTTCAGATACGCAGTATTTT. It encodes CASSQDVFEVSDTQYF.

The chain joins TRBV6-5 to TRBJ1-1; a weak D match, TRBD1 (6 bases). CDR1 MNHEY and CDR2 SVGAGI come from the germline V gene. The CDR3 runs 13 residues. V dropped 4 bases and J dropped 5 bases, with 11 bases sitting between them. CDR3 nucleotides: TGTGCCAGCAGTTTAACAGGGCGGACTGAAGCTTTCTTT. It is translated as CASSLTGRTEAFF.

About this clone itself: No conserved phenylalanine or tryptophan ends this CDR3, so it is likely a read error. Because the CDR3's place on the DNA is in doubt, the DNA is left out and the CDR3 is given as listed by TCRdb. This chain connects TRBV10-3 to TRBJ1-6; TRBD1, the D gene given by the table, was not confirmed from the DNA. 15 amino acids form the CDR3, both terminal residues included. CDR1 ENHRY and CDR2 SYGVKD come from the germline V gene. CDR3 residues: CAISTSDRYLFTPPL.

The CDR3 reads CASSRAGFGSNQPQHF. CDR3 in DNA: TGTGCCAGCAGCCGAGCGGGATTCGGCAGCAATCAGCCCCAGCATTTT. The J gene is TRBJ1-5, the V gene TRBV5-6; the D is unclear. The CDR3 loop spans 16 amino acids. V gave up 4 bases and J gave up 1 base, with 15 bases separating them. Germline CDR1 SGHDT, CDR2 YYEEEE.

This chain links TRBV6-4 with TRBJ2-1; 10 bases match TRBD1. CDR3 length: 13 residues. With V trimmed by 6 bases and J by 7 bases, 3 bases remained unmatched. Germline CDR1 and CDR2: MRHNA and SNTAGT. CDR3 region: CASRGQGSNEQFF. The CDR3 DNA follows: TGTGCCAGCAGGGGACAGGGGAGTAATGAGCAGTTCTTC.

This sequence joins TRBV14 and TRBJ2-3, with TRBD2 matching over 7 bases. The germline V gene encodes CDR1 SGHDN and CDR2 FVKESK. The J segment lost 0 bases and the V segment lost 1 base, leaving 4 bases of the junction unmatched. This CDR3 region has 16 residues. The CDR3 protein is CASSQVGGGSTDTQYF. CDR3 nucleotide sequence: TGTGCCAGCAGCCAAGTTGGGGGGGGAAGCACAGATACGCAGTATTTT.

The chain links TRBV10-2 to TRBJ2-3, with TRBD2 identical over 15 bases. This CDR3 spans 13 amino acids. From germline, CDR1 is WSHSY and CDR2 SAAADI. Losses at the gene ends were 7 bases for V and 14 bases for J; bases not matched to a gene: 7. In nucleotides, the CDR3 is TGCGCCAGCATTGGACTAGCGGGGGGGCCCGGGTATTTT. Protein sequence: CASIGLAGGPGYF.

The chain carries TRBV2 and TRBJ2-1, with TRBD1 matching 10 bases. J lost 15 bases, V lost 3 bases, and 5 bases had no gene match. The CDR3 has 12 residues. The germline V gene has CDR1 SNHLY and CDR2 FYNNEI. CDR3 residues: CASSDAWDRGFF. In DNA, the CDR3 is TGTGCCAGCAGTGATGCTTGGGACAGGGGGTTCTTC.

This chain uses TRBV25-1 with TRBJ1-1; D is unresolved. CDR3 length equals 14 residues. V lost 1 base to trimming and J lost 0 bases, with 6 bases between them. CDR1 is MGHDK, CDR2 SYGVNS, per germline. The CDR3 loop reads CASSESVMNTEAFF. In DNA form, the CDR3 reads TGTGCCAGCAGTGAATCAGTTATGAACACTGAAGCTTTCTTT.

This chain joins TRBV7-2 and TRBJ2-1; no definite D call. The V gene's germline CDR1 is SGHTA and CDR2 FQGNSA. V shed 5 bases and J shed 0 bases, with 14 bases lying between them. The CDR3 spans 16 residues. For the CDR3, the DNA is TGTGCCAGCAGCCCTCGTCGTCGTAGCTCCTACAATGAGCAGTTCTTC. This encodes CASSPRRRSSYNEQFF.

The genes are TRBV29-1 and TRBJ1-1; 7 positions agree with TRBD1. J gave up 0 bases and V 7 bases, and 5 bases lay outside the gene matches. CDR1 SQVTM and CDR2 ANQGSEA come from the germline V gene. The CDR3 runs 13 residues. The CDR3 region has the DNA TGCAGCGGATGGACAGGCATGAACACTGAAGCTTTCTTT. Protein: CSGWTGMNTEAFF.

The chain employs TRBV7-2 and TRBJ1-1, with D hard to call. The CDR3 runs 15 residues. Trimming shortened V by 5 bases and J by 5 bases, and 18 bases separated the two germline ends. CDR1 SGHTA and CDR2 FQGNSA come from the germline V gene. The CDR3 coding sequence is TGTGCCAGCAGCCCCTGGGTTCCGCTAGGGACTGAAGCTTTCTTT. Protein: CASSPWVPLGTEAFF.

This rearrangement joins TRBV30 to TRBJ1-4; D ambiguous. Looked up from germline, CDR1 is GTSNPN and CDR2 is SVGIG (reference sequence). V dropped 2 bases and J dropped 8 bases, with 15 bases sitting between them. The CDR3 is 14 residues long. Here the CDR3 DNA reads TGTGCCTGGAGTTATACAGTGGGCAAGGAAAAACTGTTTTTT. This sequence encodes CAWSYTVGKEKLFF. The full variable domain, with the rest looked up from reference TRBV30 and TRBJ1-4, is SQTIHQWPATLVQPVGSPLSLECTVEGTSNPNLYWYRQAAGRGLQLLFYSVGIGQISSEVPQNLSASRPQDRQFILSSKKLLLSDSGFYLCAWSYTVGKEKLFFGSGTQLSVL.

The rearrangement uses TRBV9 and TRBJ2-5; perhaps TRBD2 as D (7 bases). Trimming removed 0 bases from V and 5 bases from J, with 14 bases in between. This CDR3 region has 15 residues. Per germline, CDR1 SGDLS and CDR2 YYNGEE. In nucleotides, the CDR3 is TGTGCCAGCAGCGTAGAGTGGGGGGGCTGGGAGACCCAGTACTTC. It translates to CASSVEWGGWETQYF.

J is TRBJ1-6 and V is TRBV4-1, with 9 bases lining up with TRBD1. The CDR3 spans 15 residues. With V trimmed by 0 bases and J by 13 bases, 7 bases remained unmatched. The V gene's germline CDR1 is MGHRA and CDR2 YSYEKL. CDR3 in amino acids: CASSQDGTGFYPLHF. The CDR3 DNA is TGCGCCAGCAGCCAAGATGGGACAGGGTTTTACCCCCTCCACTTT.